A single sample is the source of the 30 T cell receptor beta chains below, sequenced in a study of blood T cell repertoires in COVID-19. Using immunoSEQ multiplex PCR, the repertoire was profiled, and TCRdb retains in-frame clones only, with some absent. The data show 250,000 to 350,000 clones, approximately 85% seen once. Source material: PBMCs or T cells enriched from blood (not recorded which). The receptors stem from a woman in her 30s who had recovered from COVID-19.

CDR3 DNA: TGTGCCAGTAGTATAGTTGGAGGATCTCTCCTCTATGGCTACACCTTC. Translation: CASSIVGGSLLYGYTF. The chain links TRBV19 to TRBJ1-2; D ambiguous. Per the germline V gene, CDR1 is LNHDA and CDR2 is SQIVND (reference sequence). This CDR3 region has 16 residues. V lost 1 base, J lost 4 bases, and 16 bases lay in between.

The V call is TRBV19, the J call TRBJ1-2, with 9 bases identical to TRBD1. This CDR3 region has 15 residues. V was pared by 1 base and J by 9 bases, with 9 bases of the junction left unmatched. Germline CDR1 LNHDA, CDR2 SQIVND (reference sequence). The chain's CDR3 is CASSIVGGQGSSYTF. CDR3 nucleotides: TGTGCCAGTAGTATAGTGGGCGGACAGGGGTCAAGCTACACCTTC.

This sequence joins TRBV7-9 and TRBJ1-2; the D gene is possibly TRBD1 (6 bases). Looked up from germline, CDR1 is SEHNR and CDR2 is FQNEAQ (reference sequence). There are 13 residues in the CDR3. V was shortened by 5 bases and J by 4 bases, with 11 bases between the two germline ends. CDR3 in DNA: TGTGCCAGCAGCGAACAGGGCGGCTATGGCTACACCTTC. Protein product: CASSEQGGYGYTF.

V is TRBV19 and J is TRBJ2-1; 10 bases are shared with TRBD1. CDR1 LNHDA and CDR2 SQIVND come from the germline V gene (reference sequence). The CDR3 consists of 15 residues. Trimming cost V 8 bases and J 9 bases; bases outside gene matches: 13. CDR3 protein: CASYPRTGGLSEQFF. CDR3 DNA sequence: TGTGCCAGTTATCCCAGGACAGGGGGATTGAGTGAGCAGTTCTTC.

The chain couples TRBV6-5 to TRBJ2-7; 10 bases fit TRBD1. Germline V gene data show CDR1 as MNHEY and CDR2 as SVGAGI. The trim removed 4 bases at V and 2 bases at J, leaving 2 bases unmatched. The CDR3 has 14 amino acids. CDR3 nucleotides: TGTGCCAGCAGTTTGGGACAGGGGACCTACGAGCAGTACTTC. Protein sequence: CASSLGQGTYEQYF.

In DNA, the CDR3 is TGTGCCAGCAGTTTGGCGGGGTTTCAGCCCCAGCATTTT. Translated: CASSLAGFQPQHF. V is TRBV12-3 or TRBV12-4 and J is TRBJ1-5; D remains ambiguous. The CDR3 has 13 amino acids. Trimming stripped 3 bases from V and 6 bases from J, with 9 bases between.

The CDR3 sequence is CASSPGLLDNEFFWGTQYF. CDR3 nucleotides: TGTGCCAGCTCACCAGGGCTCTTGGACAATGAATTTTTCTGGGGTACGCAGTATTTT. The chain uses TRBV18 and TRBJ2-3; possibly TRBD1 for D (5 bases). V was clipped by 2 bases and J by 8 bases, with 29 bases between them. The germline CDR1 and CDR2 sequences are KGHSH and LQKENI. CDR3 size: 19 residues. The full variable domain, in which reference TRBV18 and TRBJ2-3 provide the parts outside the CDR3, is NAGVMQNPRHLVRRRGQEARLRCSPMKGHSHVYWYRQLPEEGLKFMVYLQKENIIDESGMPKERFSAEFPKEGPSILRIQQVVRGDSAAYFCASSPGLLDNEFFWGTQYFGPGTRLTVL.

This sequence joins TRBV11-2 and TRBJ1-1, with TRBD1 identical over 7 bases. Per germline, CDR1 SGHAT and CDR2 FQNNGV. The CDR3 length is 15 residues. V lost 5 bases and J lost 4; bases outside the gene matches: 10. The CDR3 DNA reads TGTGCCAGCAGCCCTCTAGACAGGGTGGGCACTGAAGCTTTCTTT. Protein: CASSPLDRVGTEAFF.

The CDR3 DNA is TGTGCCAGCAGTTTAAGGATGGCAGCAGGGGATGGCTACACCTTC. This translates into CASSLRMAAGDGYTF. V and J are TRBV27 and TRBJ1-2; D perhaps matches TRBD1 (6 bases). The V gene's germline CDR1 is MNHEY and CDR2 SMNVEV (reference sequence). The V and J ends lost 2 bases and 6 bases respectively, with 16 bases between them. CDR3 length equals 15 residues.

This chain joins TRBV7-2 and TRBJ2-1, with a possible D match to TRBD2 (5 bases). Germline CDR1 SGHTA, CDR2 FQGNSA. V was shortened by 1 base and J by 6 bases, with 7 bases between the two germline ends. The CDR3 sequence is 13 residues long. DNA for the CDR3: TGTGCCAGCAGCTTAGAACTAGGCAATGAGCAGTTCTTC. Translating it yields CASSLELGNEQFF. The whole variable domain, filled in from reference TRBV7-2 and TRBJ2-1, reads GAGVSQSPSNKVTEKGKDVELRCDPISGHTALYWYRQSLGQGLEFLIYFQGNSAPDKSGLPSDRFSAERTGGSVSTLTIQRTQQEDSAVYLCASSLELGNEQFFGPGTRLTVL.

The rearrangement joins TRBV5-4 to TRBJ2-4, with 7 bases matching TRBD1. This CDR3 contains 15 residues. Per germline, CDR1 SGHNT and CDR2 YYREEE (reference sequence). Trimming at V came to 2 bases and at J to 8 bases, leaving 10 bases not matched to a gene. The CDR3 region has the DNA TGTGCCAGCAGCTTAGCTAGGGGGCTTGGGGACATTCAGTACTTC. The encoded protein is CASSLARGLGDIQYF.

The V call is TRBV6-5, the J call TRBJ2-7; no firm D call. V was cut by 8 bases and J by 0 bases, with 11 bases left in between. The CDR3 spans 13 residues. Germline CDR1 is MNHEY and CDR2 is SVGAGI. The CDR3 region has the DNA TGTGCCAGCCGAGACATTTACTCCTACGAGCAGTACTTC. This translates into CASRDIYSYEQYF.

The gene calls are TRBV19 and TRBJ1-5; D possibly corresponds to TRBD1 (5 bases). V dropped 5 bases and J dropped 5 bases, with 13 bases sitting between them. The CDR3 is 14 residues long. CDR1 is LNHDA, CDR2 SQIVND, per germline (reference sequence). The CDR3 DNA reads as TGTGCCAGTAGTCCTACACAGGATGATCAGCCCCAGCATTTT. Translated: CASSPTQDDQPQHF.

The chain employs TRBV7-8 and TRBJ2-7; 12 nucleotides agree with TRBD2. V was clipped by 3 bases and J by 3 bases; unmatched bases: 0. Germline V gives CDR1 SGHVS, CDR2 FQNEAQ. The CDR3 loop spans 14 amino acids. CDR3 sequence (DNA): TGTGCCAGCAGCTTGACTAGCGGGGGCTACGAGCAGTACTTC. Protein sequence: CASSLTSGGYEQYF.

CDR3 amino acids: CASSPGRGKGQFF. As DNA, the CDR3 is TGTGCCAGCTCACCAGGCAGGGGAAAAGGGCAGTTCTTC. This chain connects TRBV18 to TRBJ2-1, with a weak D call TRBD1 (6 bases). The length of the CDR3 is 13 residues. V was pared by 2 bases and J by 12 bases, with 14 bases between. Germline V CDR1 and CDR2: KGHSH, LQKENI. The full variable domain, with the rest looked up from reference TRBV18 and TRBJ2-1, is NAGVMQNPRHLVRRRGQEARLRCSPMKGHSHVYWYRQLPEEGLKFMVYLQKENIIDESGMPKERFSAEFPKEGPSILRIQQVVRGDSAAYFCASSPGRGKGQFFGPGTRLTVL.

This rearrangement joins TRBV2 to TRBJ1-2; a weak D match, TRBD1 (6 bases). In germline, CDR1 is SNHLY, CDR2 FYNNEI. The V gene lost 6 bases and the J gene lost 1 base, with 12 bases spanning the gap. The CDR3 consists of 14 residues. The CDR3 spells CASRGGGGNYGYTF. DNA of the CDR3: TGTGCCAGCAGGGGAGGGGGTGGTAACTATGGCTACACCTTC.

The rearrangement joins TRBV14 to TRBJ1-1; D is unclear. CDR1 and CDR2 from the germline V gene are SGHDN and FVKESK. The V and J ends lost 0 bases and 11 bases respectively, with 10 bases between them. The CDR3 spans 12 residues. CDR3 amino acids: CASSQDSAAAFF. DNA for the CDR3: TGTGCCAGCAGCCAAGACAGCGCGGCGGCTTTCTTT.

J is TRBJ1-4 and V is TRBV10-2, with D perhaps matching TRBD1 (5 bases). Per the germline V gene, CDR1 is WSHSY and CDR2 is SAAADI. The CDR3 loop spans 15 amino acids. Trimming cost V 6 bases and J 0 bases, with 11 bases left between them. The chain's CDR3 is CASRATVATNEKLFF. The CDR3 nucleotides are TGCGCCAGCAGAGCGACAGTTGCAACTAATGAAAAACTGTTTTTT.

V usage is TRBV3-1 (or the pseudogene TRBV3-2) and J usage is TRBJ2-7, with D possibly TRBD1 on 5 matching bases. CDR3 length: 18 amino acids. CDR1 and CDR2 (germline): LGHDT, YNNKEL (reference sequence). V lost 1 base and J 0 bases, leaving 19 bases between the germline ends. The DNA for the CDR3 is TGTGCCAGCAGCCAAGTATTTCAAGGCAGGGTCCTCTCCTACGAGCAGTACTTC. Its translation is CASSQVFQGRVLSYEQYF.

This chain joins TRBV4-2 and TRBJ1-6; 8 positions match TRBD1. The trim removed 4 bases at V and 10 bases at J, leaving 6 bases unmatched. Per germline, CDR1 LGHNA and CDR2 YNFKEQ. This CDR3 contains 14 residues. The CDR3 region is CASSLTGAGSPLHF. The CDR3 bases are TGTGCCAGCAGCCTGACAGGGGCCGGATCACCCCTCCACTTT.

V gene TRBV11-3 combines with J gene TRBJ2-2, with D tentatively TRBD1 (6 bases). CDR1 is SGHNT, CDR2 YENEEA, per germline. The V end lost 2 bases, the J end lost 7 bases, and 14 bases lay between the germline ends. There are 15 residues in the CDR3. DNA of the CDR3: TGTGCCAGCAGCTTAAGTGCAGGGGCGGGCGGGGAGCTGTTTTTT. Protein product: CASSLSAGAGGELFF.

This chain links TRBV6-2 or TRBV6-3 with TRBJ2-3; 10 nucleotides line up with TRBD2. V trimming: 6 bases; J trimming: 3 bases; junction bases outside the gene matches: 9. Germline CDR1 and CDR2: MNHEY and SVGEGT. The CDR3 extends over 16 amino acids. This CDR3 reads CASSRLTSGDTDTQYF. CDR3 bases: TGTGCCAGCAGCCGTCTAACTAGCGGGGATACAGATACGCAGTATTTT.

V and J are TRBV2 and TRBJ1-2; D ambiguous. The V and J ends lost 6 bases and 2 bases respectively, with 13 bases between them. Germline loops: CDR1 SNHLY, CDR2 FYNNEI. CDR3 length: 14 residues. The DNA for the CDR3 is TGTGCCAGCAGGGCCCCTGGGCGAAACTATGGCTACACCTTC. Translation gives CASRAPGRNYGYTF.

The CDR3: CASSDWGATNEKLFF. CDR3 nucleotides: TGTGCCAGCAGTGACTGGGGGGCAACTAATGAAAAACTGTTTTTT. The V and J genes are TRBV2 and TRBJ1-4; D possibly corresponds to TRBD1 (5 bases). Trimming pared 3 bases from V and 0 bases from J, leaving 8 bases between. The CDR3 length is 15 residues. Germline lookup yields CDR1 SNHLY and CDR2 FYNNEI.

The gene calls are TRBV7-6 and TRBJ2-5, with a possible D match to TRBD1 (6 bases). The CDR3 is made up of 13 amino acids. V lost 10 bases and J 5 bases, leaving 17 bases between the germline ends. Germline V CDR1 and CDR2: SGHVS, FNYEAQ. Written as DNA, the CDR3 is TGTGCCACCGCGTTGGGGGCGCGTGAGACCCAGTACTTC. Encoded protein: CATALGARETQYF. The variable domain in full, with the rest retrieved from reference TRBV7-6 and TRBJ2-5, is GAGVSQSPRYKVTKRGQDVALRCDPISGHVSLYWYRQALGQGPEFLTYFNYEAQQDKSGLPNDRFSAERPEGSISTLTIQRTEQRDSAMYRCATALGARETQYFGPGTRLLVL.

The CDR3 region has the DNA TGTGCCAGCAGCTTAGACCGGGACAGGCCAAAAGTTGGGTATGGCTACACCTTC. Translated, it gives CASSLDRDRPKVGYGYTF. The chain uses TRBV5-4 and TRBJ1-2; 8 bases map to TRBD1. Germline CDR1 and CDR2: SGHNT and YYREEE (reference sequence). The CDR3 runs to 18 residues. V dropped 2 bases and J dropped 5; count of bases not matched to a gene: 17.

The chain uses TRBV18 and TRBJ2-3, with D unclear. The CDR3 runs to 16 residues. Trimming pared 1 base from V and 0 bases from J, leaving 11 bases between. The germline gives CDR1 KGHSH, CDR2 LQKENI. DNA of the CDR3: TGTGCCAGCTCACCACGCACAGCAACTAGCACAGATACGCAGTATTTT. The encoded protein is CASSPRTATSTDTQYF.

This clone was counted only a few times. The chain is built from TRBV7-9 and TRBJ1-3; 8 nucleotides line up with TRBD1. The CDR3 consists of 16 residues. CDR1 and CDR2 (germline): SEHNR, FQNEAQ (reference sequence). V trimming: 5 bases; J trimming: 1 base; junction bases outside the gene matches: 7. The chain's CDR3 is CASSKDRERSGNTIYF. CDR3 nucleotides: TGTGCCAGCAGCAAGGACAGGGAACGGTCTGGAAACACCATATATTTT.

The chain links TRBV2 to TRBJ2-5, with D possibly matching TRBD1 (6 bases). Germline CDR1 SNHLY, CDR2 FYNNEI. Trimming took off 5 bases at V and 4 bases at J, with 14 bases between the two ends. The CDR3 is made up of 14 amino acids. The CDR3 DNA sequence: TGTGCCAGCAGTCCTCGTCCAGGGGCAGAGACCCAGTACTTC. Translated: CASSPRPGAETQYF.

The rearrangement uses TRBV9 and TRBJ2-7; 14 bases line up with TRBD2. Trimming took 2 bases from V and 6 from J; bases not matched to a gene: 7. CDR1 is SGDLS and CDR2 is YYNGEE in the germline V gene. CDR3 size: 16 residues. The CDR3 coding sequence is TGTGCCAGCAGCGTGGGGACTAGCGGGAGCCAGTTCGAGCAGTACTTC. Its protein is CASSVGTSGSQFEQYF.